Reported below is one T cell receptor (beta chain). Libraries were prepared by immunoSEQ multiplex PCR; TCRdb keeps only in-frame clonotypes and omits some of them. The sample contains under 80,000 clones, 93% of which appear only once. If patients had autoimmune disease history or systemic immunosuppression, they were excluded. The source of the sample is a study of OX40 agonist ivuxolimab in advanced cancers. This CDR3 contains 15 residues. Deletions cut 4 bases from V and 6 bases from J, with 18 bases between. The germline gives CDR1 LGHNA, CDR2 YSLEER. This sequence was found in an adult with an advanced solid tumor such as melanoma, head and neck, liver or kidney cancer. This chain joins TRBV4-3 and TRBJ1-2; D call uncertain. The source was CD4+ or CD8+ T cells sorted from blood, collected in a trial of the OX40 agonist ivuxolimab. This chain's CDR3 is CASSPLRERPDGYTF. The CDR3 bases are TGCGCCAGCAGCCCCCTAAGGGAGAGGCCAGATGGCTACACCTTC.